This T cell receptor (beta chain) is drawn from a study of blood T cell repertoires in COVID-19 (dated by TCRdb to about 2020). Study-level background: The collaborator samples originated in the United States, Italy and Spain and spanned the acute and convalescent phases of COVID-19. Samples were obtained from the ongoing ImmuneRACE study (first 160 participants) and from 1,200 or so subjects provided by 6 global collaborators. Nearly every sample came with metadata listing a de-identified subject ID, COVID-19 status, age in years and sex. The repertoires were released in a freely available public database intended as a resource for research on the immune response to SARS-CoV-2. The material from the prospective study consisted of cDNA or gDNA derived from T cells, B-cell-depleted T cells, or PBMCs. Subjects who had been exposed to COVID-19, were actively infected with it, or had recovered from it provided the deeply sampled blood TCRbeta repertoires that made up the dataset. HLA class I and class II types, where available, came from metadata supplied by the sample provider rather than from assay-based typing.

The CDR3 numbers 13 residues from cysteine through phenylalanine. Just CDR3 DNA is preserved here, 39 bases in frame from base 1. Trimming takes 7 bases from V and 1 base from J, and the germline ends sit 5 bases apart. CDR1 LGHDT and CDR2 YNNKEL are derived from the germline V gene (reference sequence). The paper as a whole reports these results and caveats: The quantity of clinical and demographic metadata differed by source and by participant and was supplied without curation.

A second Seattle source provided samples from volunteer blood donors who had recovered from COVID-19. Collaborating institutions collected whole blood in K2EDTA tubes following their own protocols. Collaborator samples were shipped for TCRbeta analysis as frozen whole blood, isolated PBMCs, or DNA extracted from either sample type. Comment on this clone: Its antigen is unknown. Within one base of it there is no much larger clone, and no base qualities were kept.

The immunoSEQ Assay, a bias-controlled multiplex PCR, was used to amplify TCRbeta CDR3 regions from genomic DNA. For the original study's pipeline: The number of nucleated cells in each sample was estimated by amplification of reference gene primers within the assay. To quantify the absolute abundance of each unique TCRbeta CDR3 rearrangement, sequence reads were collapsed and filtered. For each sample, productive Simpson clonality was calculated as the square root of Simpson's diversity index over productive rearrangements. The immuneACCESS repertoire file appears here via TCRdb, limited to in-frame rearrangements. These files lack a portion of the clones; in checked studies, under half of the deficit traces to unresolved V genes, and the cause of the others is not known. The DNA was the basis for D and trimming; V, J and clone size are from that table. Within this sample are under 300,000 clones, with 84% of them counted one time only. The top ten constitute 1.5% of the sample.

Sequencing was done on a sample of peripheral blood. The receptor was derived from a woman in her forties who had recovered from COVID-19. The receptor chain draws on TRBV3-1 (or the pseudogene TRBV3-2) and TRBJ1-6; the best D guess is TRBD1, with 5 bases matching. The DNA reads as follows: TGTGCCAGCACAGGGTCCTATAATTCACCCCTCCACTTT. Translation gives CASTGSYNSPLHF.